The T cell receptor beta chain under discussion was sequenced for a study of T-cell memory formation after mild COVID-19. Study-level results: CD4+ clones that contracted lay mainly in CM and EM; CD8+ ones lay in EMRA. In pre-infection memory, a portion of responding clones appeared, which suggested that cross-reactive memory joined.

A 5'RACE reaction primed in the constant segment made cDNA libraries of TCR alpha and TCR beta, and these carried sample barcodes and UMIs. TCRdb redid the calling of the 5' RACE reads with MiXCR, one entry per CDR3 protein. Found here are some 130,000 distinct CDR3 sequences, less than 6.5% of them singletons; the top ten hold 2% to 2.5%. V was cut by 5 bases and J by 3 bases, with 17 bases left in between. In germline, CDR1 is SGHTA, CDR2 FQGTGA. There are 15 residues in the CDR3. This clonotype was observed at least ten times. Antigen unknown. The TCR was taken from an adult woman who had mild COVID-19 (a few samples of this study predate the infection). Cell type and time point are not known. The V call is TRBV7-3, the J call TRBJ2-7; D may correspond to TRBD1 or TRBD2 (6 bases each). Sequenced: PBMCs or a T cell subset sorted from them (not recorded which). In DNA form, the CDR3 reads TGTGCCAGCAGCCCCGACCGAGGGGGGATCTACGAGCAGTACTTC. Its translation is CASSPDRGGIYEQYF.